Described below is a single TCR beta chain sequence and its context. What it recognizes is unknown. The source of the sample is a study of cytomegalovirus exposure and HLA in healthy donors. Study-level background: The platform used for the 95 to 150 validation repertoires matched that of the 650 to 750 first-cohort repertoires, a later analysis reported. The study, taken as a whole, reports: Reportedly, cytomegalovirus status was diagnosed with high sensitivity and specificity. A list of 150 or so TCR beta chains associated with cytomegalovirus was given.

The donors were members of the validation cohort comprising 120 subjects, separate from the roughly 650-subject first cohort. Clones were sequenced by immunoSEQ multiplex PCR, and TCRdb holds only the in-frame ones, with some missing. The sample shows 90,000 to 150,000 clones, about 84% of them seen only once. V lost 1 base and J 2 bases, leaving 6 bases between the germline ends. The CDR3 has 14 residues. Germline V gene lookup returns CDR1 SEHNR and CDR2 FQNEAQ (reference sequence). The chain is built from TRBV7-9 and TRBJ1-3; D ambiguous. This sequence originates from a woman in her 30s in good health and CMV-seronegative. The sample comprised PBMCs. CDR3 residues: CASSLEPAGNTIYF. CDR3 sequence (DNA): TGTGCCAGCAGCTTAGAGCCTGCTGGAAACACCATATATTTT. Combining the CDR3 with reference TRBV7-9 and TRBJ1-3 gives the whole variable domain DTGVSQNPRHKITKRGQNVTFRCDPISEHNRLYWYRQTLGQGPEFLTYFQNEAQLEKSRLLSDRFSAERPKGSFSTLEIQRTEQGDSAMYLCASSLEPAGNTIYFGEGSWLTVV.